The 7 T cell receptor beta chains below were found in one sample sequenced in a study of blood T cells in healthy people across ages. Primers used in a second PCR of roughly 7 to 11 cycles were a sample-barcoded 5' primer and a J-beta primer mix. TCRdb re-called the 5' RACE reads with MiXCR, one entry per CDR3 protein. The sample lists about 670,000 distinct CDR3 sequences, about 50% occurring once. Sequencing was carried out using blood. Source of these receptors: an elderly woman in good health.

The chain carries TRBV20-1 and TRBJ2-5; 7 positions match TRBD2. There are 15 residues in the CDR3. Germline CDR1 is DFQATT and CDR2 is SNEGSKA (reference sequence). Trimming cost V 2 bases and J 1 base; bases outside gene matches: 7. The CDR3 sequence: CSARFPLAIQETQYF. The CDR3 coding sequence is TGCAGTGCTAGATTCCCACTAGCGATCCAAGAGACCCAGTACTTC.

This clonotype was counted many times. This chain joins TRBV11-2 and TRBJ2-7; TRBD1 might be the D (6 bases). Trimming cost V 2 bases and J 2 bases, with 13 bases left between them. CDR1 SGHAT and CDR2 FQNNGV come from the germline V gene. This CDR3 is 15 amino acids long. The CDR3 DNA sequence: TGTGCCAGCAGCTTATTACAGGGTTCTGCCTACGAGCAGTACTTC. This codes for CASSLLQGSAYEQYF.

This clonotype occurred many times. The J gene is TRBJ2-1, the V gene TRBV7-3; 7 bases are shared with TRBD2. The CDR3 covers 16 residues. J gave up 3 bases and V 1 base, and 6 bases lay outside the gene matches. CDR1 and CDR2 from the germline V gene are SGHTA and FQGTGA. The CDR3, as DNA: TGTGCCAGCAGCTTAAGGAAAGCGGGATTCTACAATGAGCAGTTCTTC. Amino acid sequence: CASSLRKAGFYNEQFF.

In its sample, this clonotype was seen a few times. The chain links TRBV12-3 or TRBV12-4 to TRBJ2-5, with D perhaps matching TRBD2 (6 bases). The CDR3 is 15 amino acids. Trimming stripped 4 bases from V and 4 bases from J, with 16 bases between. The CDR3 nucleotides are TGTGCCAGCAGTTCCGGGGGAAGTTCGTTAGAGACCCAGTACTTC. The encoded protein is CASSSGGSSLETQYF.

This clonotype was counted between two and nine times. As DNA, the CDR3 is TGCAGCGTTGGGGAAAACACCATATATTTT. This codes for CSVGENTIYF. The chain recombines TRBV29-1 with TRBJ1-3; D remains ambiguous. CDR3 length: 10 amino acids. The V gene's germline CDR1 is SQVTM and CDR2 ANQGSEA. V shed 4 bases and J shed 6 bases, with 4 bases lying between them.

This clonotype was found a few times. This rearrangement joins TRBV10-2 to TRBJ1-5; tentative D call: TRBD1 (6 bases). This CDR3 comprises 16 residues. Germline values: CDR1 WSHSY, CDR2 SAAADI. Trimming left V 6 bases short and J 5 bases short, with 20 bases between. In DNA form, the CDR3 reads TGCGCCAGCAGCAATACCTTGAGGGGGTCCGATCAGCCCCAGCATTTT. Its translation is CASSNTLRGSDQPQHF.

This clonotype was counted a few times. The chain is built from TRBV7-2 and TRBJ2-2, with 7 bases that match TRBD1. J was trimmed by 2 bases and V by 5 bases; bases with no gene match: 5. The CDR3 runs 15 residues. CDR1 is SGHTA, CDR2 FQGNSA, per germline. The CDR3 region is CASSTRTGNTGELFF. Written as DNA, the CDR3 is TGTGCCAGCAGCACCCGGACAGGAAACACCGGGGAGCTGTTTTTT.